The 25 T cell receptor beta chains below come from one sample, sequenced in a study of shared clonotypes between healthy human individuals. Naive CD8 cells lacked CD45RO and underwent positive selection for CCR7, leaving out terminally differentiated effector memory CD45RA+ cells. Profiling relied on immunoSEQ multiplex PCR, and the TCRdb table lists in-frame clones only, not all of them. Here the sample spans 600,000 or so clones, 95% being singletons. The sequenced material came from naive CD8+ T cells sorted from blood. These receptors were obtained from a woman aged 25 to 39 in good health.

The chain combines TRBV2 with TRBJ2-7, with D hard to call. Germline V gives CDR1 SNHLY, CDR2 FYNNEI. V was shortened by 4 bases and J by 3 bases, with 10 bases between the two germline ends. CDR3 length: 13 residues. CDR3 sequence (DNA): TGTGCCAGCAGTGGGCCCGATAACTACGAGCAGTACTTC. Residues: CASSGPDNYEQYF.

With regard to this clone: Other DNA sequences of this sample code for an identical CDR3. The V gene is TRBV27, the J gene TRBJ1-1; tentative D call: TRBD1 (6 bases). The CDR3 length is 14 residues. With 0 bases removed from V and 1 base from J, the gap between germline ends came to 6 bases. From germline, CDR1 is MNHEY and CDR2 SMNVEV (reference sequence). The CDR3 is CASSLSGGNTEAFF. The CDR3 bases are TGTGCCAGCAGTTTATCAGGGGGGAACACTGAAGCTTTCTTT.

This sequence joins TRBV19 and TRBJ1-4, with TRBD1 as a possible D gene (6 bases). This CDR3 is 12 amino acids long. Deletions cut 9 bases from V and 8 bases from J, with 13 bases between. CDR1 and CDR2 (germline): LNHDA, SQIVND (reference sequence). The DNA for the CDR3 is TGTGCCAGCAGGGGATCGCGCGAAAAACTGTTTTTT. Its translation: CASRGSREKLFF.

Remarks on this clone: This same CDR3 is encoded by further DNA sequences in the sample. The chain links TRBV27 to TRBJ1-2, with D maybe TRBD1 (5 bases). Germline lookup yields CDR1 MNHEY and CDR2 SMNVEV (reference sequence). V was shortened by 3 bases and J by 2 bases, with 7 bases between the two germline ends. This CDR3 spans 13 amino acids. The chain's CDR3 is CASSFGANYGYTF. The CDR3 nucleotides read TGTGCCAGCAGTTTTGGGGCGAACTATGGCTACACCTTC.

In nucleotides, the CDR3 is TGTGCCAGCAGTGAATCCCAAGTATATAGCTCCTACGAGCAGTACTTC. This translates into CASSESQVYSSYEQYF. This chain uses TRBV6-1 with TRBJ2-7; D remains ambiguous. Trimming stripped 2 bases from V and 0 bases from J, with 14 bases between. The CDR3 is 16 amino acids. Germline V gives CDR1 MNHNS, CDR2 SASEGT.

The rearrangement links TRBV2 to TRBJ2-7; D gene ambiguous. The CDR3 runs to 13 residues. Germline V lookup: CDR1 SNHLY, CDR2 FYNNEI. V was pared by 6 bases and J by 3 bases, with 12 bases between. The CDR3 DNA reads TGTGCCAGCAGGCCGAGTGGAGTCTACGAGCAGTACTTC. Its translation: CASRPSGVYEQYF.

The chain is built from TRBV27 and TRBJ1-1, with D perhaps TRBD1 (5 bases). Trimming left V 2 bases short and J 0 bases short, with 7 bases between. Germline V gene data show CDR1 as MNHEY and CDR2 as SMNVEV (reference sequence). This CDR3 has 14 amino acids. The DNA of the CDR3 is TGTGCCAGCAGTTTAGTAGGGGTGAACACTGAAGCTTTCTTT. Amino acids: CASSLVGVNTEAFF.

This chain uses TRBV9 with TRBJ2-7; D perhaps matches TRBD1 (6 bases). The CDR3 loop spans 16 amino acids. V gave up 4 bases and J gave up 0 bases, with 17 bases separating them. The germline V gene encodes CDR1 SGDLS and CDR2 YYNGEE. Here the CDR3 reads CASSRTPGQSSYEQYF. The DNA for the CDR3 is TGTGCCAGCAGCCGAACCCCAGGACAGAGCTCCTACGAGCAGTACTTC. The full variable domain, rest sourced from reference TRBV9 and TRBJ2-7, is DSGVTQTPKHLITATGQRVTLRCSPRSGDLSVYWYQQSLDQGLQFLIQYYNGEERAKGNILERFSAQQFPDLHSELNLSSLELGDSALYFCASSRTPGQSSYEQYFGPGTRLTVT.

This clone was observed once. V and J are TRBV5-5 and TRBJ1-5; a possible D gene is TRBD1 (5 bases). This CDR3 comprises 15 residues. The V and J ends lost 4 bases and 2 bases respectively, with 13 bases between them. Germline-derived CDR1 and CDR2 are SGHKS and YYEKEE (reference sequence). CDR3 bases: TGTGCCAGCAGCCCCCACAGGTCGGGCAATCAGCCCCAGCATTTT. Protein product: CASSPHRSGNQPQHF. The complete variable domain, with remaining parts taken from reference TRBV5-5 and TRBJ1-5, reads DAGVTQSPTHLIKTRGQQVTLRCSPISGHKSVSWYQQVLGQGPQFIFQYYEKEERGRGNFPDRFSARQFPNYSSELNVNALLLGDSALYLCASSPHRSGNQPQHFGDGTRLSIL.

The chain is built from TRBV15 and TRBJ2-5; D is uncertain. Trimming pared 3 bases from V and 11 bases from J, leaving 22 bases between. Looked up from germline, CDR1 is LNHNV and CDR2 is YYDKDF (reference sequence). The CDR3 sequence is 15 residues long. CDR3 in DNA: TGTGCCACCAGCAGCCTAGACTCTTCACCGGCCGATCAGTACTTC. It codes for CATSSLDSSPADQYF.

This chain connects TRBV14 to TRBJ1-4, with a weak D call TRBD1 (6 bases). This CDR3 region has 18 residues. Germline loops: CDR1 SGHDN, CDR2 FVKESK. V dropped 1 base and J dropped 1 base, with 16 bases sitting between them. The CDR3 nucleotides are TGTGCCAGCAGCCAAGTCGGGGCAGGGGACGGAACTAATGAAAAACTGTTTTTT. Amino acid sequence: CASSQVGAGDGTNEKLFF.

This sequence joins TRBV7-9 and TRBJ1-2, with TRBD1 matching 8 bases. This CDR3 has 16 residues. Germline V gene sequence: CDR1 SEHNR, CDR2 FQNEAQ (reference sequence). V was pared by 7 bases and J by 0 bases, with 10 bases of the junction left unmatched. CDR3 sequence reads: CASTPNRGAANYGYTF. The CDR3 DNA is TGTGCCAGCACACCGAACAGGGGGGCAGCTAACTATGGCTACACCTTC.

The gene calls are TRBV7-8 and TRBJ1-4; TRBD1 matches 7 bases. The CDR3 runs 17 residues. Germline CDR1 SGHVS, CDR2 FQNEAQ. Trimming cost V 0 bases and J 5 bases; bases outside gene matches: 9. DNA of the CDR3: TGTGCCAGCAGCTTAGCCGAACAGGGACAGCGGAATGAAAAACTGTTTTTT. This sequence encodes CASSLAEQGQRNEKLFF.

The chain has TRBV27 and TRBJ2-3; 7 bases align to TRBD2. CDR1 is MNHEY and CDR2 is SMNVEV in the germline V gene (reference sequence). The CDR3 length is 13 residues. Unmatched junction bases numbered 2, after V lost 6 bases and J lost 2 bases. The CDR3 protein is CASSGRNTDTQYF. Here the CDR3 DNA reads TGTGCCAGCAGCGGGAGGAACACAGATACGCAGTATTTT.

The chain employs TRBV18 and TRBJ2-3; D is undetermined. With 0 bases removed from V and 3 bases from J, the gap between germline ends came to 7 bases. The CDR3 has 14 residues. Germline V gene data show CDR1 as KGHSH and CDR2 as LQKENI. CDR3 region: CASSPPHKTDTQYF. The CDR3, as DNA: TGTGCCAGCTCACCACCCCACAAAACAGATACGCAGTATTTT.

This CDR3 is CASTKWEEINQPQHF. The CDR3 coding sequence is TGTGCCAGCACTAAGTGGGAGGAAATCAATCAGCCCCAGCATTTT. This rearrangement joins TRBV28 to TRBJ1-5; D call uncertain. Germline loops: CDR1 MDHEN, CDR2 SYDVKM. V dropped 7 bases and J dropped 3 bases, with 16 bases sitting between them. The CDR3 sequence is 15 residues long.

The chain uses TRBV13 and TRBJ1-3; 7 nucleotides line up with TRBD1. V dropped 6 bases and J dropped 2; count of bases not matched to a gene: 7. Germline V CDR1 and CDR2: PRHDT, FYEKMQ (reference sequence). The CDR3 sequence is 15 residues long. The CDR3: CASSEQGSPGNTIYF. CDR3 DNA: TGTGCCAGCAGTGAACAGGGGAGTCCTGGAAACACCATATATTTT.

The chain joins TRBV11-2 to TRBJ2-7; TRBD1 matches at 8 bases. The ends lost 5 bases at V and 6 bases at J; junction bases unmatched: 3. CDR3 length: 12 amino acids. The germline CDR1 and CDR2 sequences are SGHAT and FQNNGV. Here the CDR3 DNA reads TGTGCCAGCAGCCTGGACAGGGTCGAGCAGTACTTC. This translates into CASSLDRVEQYF.

The chain is built from TRBV5-1 and TRBJ2-7; no reliable D call. The germline V and J ends were trimmed by 1 base and 7 bases, with 12 bases remaining between them. The length of the CDR3 is 13 residues. CDR1 and CDR2 from the germline V gene are SGHRS and YFSETQ. CDR3 amino acids: CASSLLRRREQYF. The DNA of the CDR3 is TGCGCCAGCAGCTTGCTTCGACGGAGAGAGCAGTACTTC.

As to this clone: Additional DNA sequences in this sample encode the identical CDR3. The chain has TRBV7-9 and TRBJ2-5; D gene unclear. V lost 2 bases and J 4 bases, leaving 2 bases between the germline ends. Germline V gene data show CDR1 as SEHNR and CDR2 as FQNEAQ (reference sequence). This CDR3 region has 11 residues. The CDR3, as DNA: TGTGCCAGCAGCTTAACAGAGACCCAGTACTTC. This encodes CASSLTETQYF.

Turning to this clone: Within the sample, other DNA sequences also encode this same CDR3. The CDR3 DNA sequence: TGTGCCAGCAGTTTAGGCTCGCAAGAGACCCAGTACTTC. It specifies CASSLGSQETQYF. The gene calls are TRBV28 and TRBJ2-5; D unresolved. V was trimmed by 2 bases and J by 2 bases, leaving 6 bases between them. CDR3 length: 13 amino acids. The germline V gene encodes CDR1 MDHEN and CDR2 SYDVKM.

This clone was found once. The chain has TRBV7-9 and TRBJ1-1, with a weak D call TRBD1 (5 bases). Germline loops: CDR1 SEHNR, CDR2 FQNEAQ (reference sequence). V was pared by 6 bases and J by 7 bases, with 18 bases between. The CDR3 consists of 14 residues. The CDR3 nucleotides read TGTGCCAGCAGGTTCGACGGGGGTATGATTGAAGCTTTCTTT. Translating gives CASRFDGGMIEAFF.

The genes are TRBV14 and TRBJ1-4; possible D gene TRBD1, 6 bases. CDR1 is SGHDN, CDR2 FVKESK, per germline. This CDR3 is built from 15 residues. The V end was cut by 4 bases, the J end by 7 bases, with 16 bases between. The chain's CDR3 is CASSPGWGASEKLFF. The CDR3 DNA follows: TGTGCCAGCAGCCCCGGATGGGGGGCGAGTGAAAAACTGTTTTTT.

V usage is TRBV19 and J usage is TRBJ1-4; no clear D gene. Germline CDR1 and CDR2: LNHDA and SQIVND (reference sequence). The CDR3 extends over 18 amino acids. V dropped 2 bases and J dropped 7 bases, with 23 bases sitting between them. CDR3 DNA: TGTGCCAGTAGTATAATTATCGGACTGGGAGGGCATGGTGAAAAACTGTTTTTT. It specifies CASSIIIGLGGHGEKLFF.

This clone was found once. Other nucleotide sequences from this sample produce the same CDR3. This chain uses TRBV27 with TRBJ2-7; D tentatively reads TRBD1 or TRBD2 (6 bases each). Germline V gene sequence: CDR1 MNHEY, CDR2 SMNVEV (reference sequence). The CDR3 covers 14 residues. V shed 3 bases and J shed 2 bases, with 11 bases lying between them. CDR3 residues: CASSFSGGPYEQYF. CDR3 in DNA: TGTGCCAGCAGTTTCTCTGGGGGGCCCTACGAGCAGTACTTC.